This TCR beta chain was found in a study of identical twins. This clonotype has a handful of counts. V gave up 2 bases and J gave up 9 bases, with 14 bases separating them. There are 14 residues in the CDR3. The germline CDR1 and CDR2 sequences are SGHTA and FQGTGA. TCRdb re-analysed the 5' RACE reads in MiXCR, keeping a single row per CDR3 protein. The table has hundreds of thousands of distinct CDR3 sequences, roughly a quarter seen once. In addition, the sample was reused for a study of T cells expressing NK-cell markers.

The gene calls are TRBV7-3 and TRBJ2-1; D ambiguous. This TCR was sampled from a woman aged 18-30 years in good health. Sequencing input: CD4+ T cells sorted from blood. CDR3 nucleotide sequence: TGTGCCAGCAGCTTACTTCCTAGATTGAGTGAGCAGTTCTTC. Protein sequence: CASSLLPRLSEQFF.